Following are 5 T cell receptor beta chains from one sample sequenced in a study of OX40 agonist ivuxolimab in advanced cancers. Produced via immunoSEQ multiplex PCR; TCRdb's table is partial and in-frame only. The sample consists of 60,000 to 90,000 clones, 65% to 85% of them appearing once. Source: CD4+ or CD8+ T cells sorted from blood, taken in a trial of the OX40 agonist ivuxolimab. These receptors were taken from an adult with an advanced solid tumor such as melanoma, head and neck, liver or kidney cancer.

This sequence joins TRBV18 and TRBJ2-7; 10 bases are a match to TRBD2. The CDR3 loop spans 15 amino acids. Germline loops: CDR1 KGHSH, CDR2 LQKENI. V lost 3 bases to trimming and J lost 7 bases; unmatched junction nucleotides: 9. CDR3 nucleotides: TGTGCCAGCTCACCCGGGGTAGCGGGAGGCGGGGAGCAGTACTTC. Translation: CASSPGVAGGGEQYF. The full variable domain, with the rest looked up from reference TRBV18 and TRBJ2-7, is NAGVMQNPRHLVRRRGQEARLRCSPMKGHSHVYWYRQLPEEGLKFMVYLQKENIIDESGMPKERFSAEFPKEGPSILRIQQVVRGDSAAYFCASSPGVAGGGEQYFGPGTRLTVT.

The chain is built from TRBV19 and TRBJ1-1; no definite D call. The CDR3 is made up of 15 amino acids. Germline loops: CDR1 LNHDA, CDR2 SQIVND (reference sequence). Trimming stripped 9 bases from V and 0 bases from J, with 17 bases between. The CDR3 sequence is CASHIPGGLNTEAFF. In DNA form, the CDR3 reads TGTGCCAGCCATATCCCCGGAGGGTTGAACACTGAAGCTTTCTTT.

The gene calls are TRBV7-9 and TRBJ2-2, with 7 bases fitting TRBD1. CDR3 size: 16 residues. Germline lookup yields CDR1 SEHNR and CDR2 FQNEAQ (reference sequence). The V and J ends lost 5 bases and 1 base, in that order; junction bases with no gene match: 7. CDR3 in DNA: TGTGCCAGCAGCCTCCTTGGGACAGTGAACACCGGGGAGCTGTTTTTT. Translated: CASSLLGTVNTGELFF.

V is TRBV7-2 and J is TRBJ1-1, with D unclear. Germline CDR1 SGHTA, CDR2 FQGNSA. V dropped 1 base and J dropped 0 bases, with 9 bases sitting between them. The CDR3 runs to 15 residues. CDR3: CASSLEGTMNTEAFF. CDR3 DNA sequence: TGTGCCAGCAGCTTAGAGGGAACGATGAACACTGAAGCTTTCTTT.

V and J are TRBV10-3 and TRBJ1-6; TRBD1 might be the D (5 bases). This CDR3 has 16 residues. V dropped 3 bases and J dropped 5 bases, with 14 bases sitting between them. Looked up from germline, CDR1 is ENHRY and CDR2 is SYGVKD. Here the CDR3 reads CAISEGQGGHNSPLHF. CDR3 sequence (DNA): TGTGCCATCAGTGAAGGGCAGGGTGGCCATAATTCACCCCTCCACTTT.